These 24 T cell receptor beta chains originate from one sample sequenced in a study of post-analysis software for immune sequencing data. Study conclusions and caveats: TRBV5-6, TRBV5-1 and TRBV20-1 belonged to a set of roughly 5 TRBV segments that were more frequent in patients than controls.

Built from TCR beta cDNA, the libraries had unique molecular identifiers in them. TCRdb redid the calling of the PCR reads with MiXCR, one entry per CDR3 protein. The sample has roughly 410,000 distinct CDR3 sequences, 30% to 45% seen once; the top ten hold 13%. These TCRs' antigens remain unknown. The material sequenced was blood. Receptor source: a girl aged 10 to 17 with multiple sclerosis.

The chain combines TRBV5-1 with TRBJ2-1; 8 positions match TRBD2. Germline CDR1 and CDR2: SGHRS and YFSETQ. V shed 0 bases and J 9 bases; nucleotides not matched to a gene: 11. The CDR3 extends over 16 amino acids. The CDR3 is CASSLVRGLENGEQFF. CDR3 DNA: TGCGCCAGCAGCTTGGTCCGGGGACTAGAAAACGGTGAGCAGTTCTTC. The whole variable domain, filled in from reference TRBV5-1 and TRBJ2-1, reads KAGVTQTPRYLIKTRGQQVTLSCSPISGHRSVSWYQQTPGQGLQFLFEYFSETQRNKGNFPGRFSGRQFSNSRSEMNVSTLELGDSALYLCASSLVRGLENGEQFFGPGTRLTVL.

There are a few counts of this clonotype. The chain recombines TRBV12-3 or TRBV12-4 with TRBJ1-1, with 9 bases lining up with TRBD1. After removal of 2 bases from V and 1 base from J, the junction contained 8 bases not matched to a gene. This CDR3 is 17 amino acids long. DNA for the CDR3: TGTGCCAGCAGTTTAACAGGGGGCGCTTCCAGGAACACTGAAGCTTTCTTT. The encoded protein is CASSLTGGASRNTEAFF.

The genes are TRBV28 and TRBJ2-5; D is unclear. The J call is in doubt because the DNA end fits TRBJ2-7 better. Germline CDR1 is MDHEN and CDR2 is SYDVKM. The CDR3 covers 14 residues. The CDR3 sequence: CASSLLRPPDEQYF. DNA of the CDR3: TGTGCCAGCAGTTTATTGCGGCCCCCCGACGAGCAGTACTTC.

V usage is TRBV20-1 and J usage is TRBJ1-5; D ambiguous. The CDR3 has 14 residues. V shed 6 bases and J shed 3 bases, with 15 bases lying between them. Germline V gives CDR1 DFQATT, CDR2 SNEGSKA (reference sequence). CDR3 loop: CSATRSNYNQPQHF. The CDR3 region has the DNA TGCAGTGCAACAAGATCAAATTACAATCAGCCCCAGCATTTT.

This clonotype was counted a few times. The chain employs TRBV20-1 and TRBJ1-2; no clear D gene. CDR1 is DFQATT and CDR2 is SNEGSKA in the germline V gene (reference sequence). V was trimmed by 5 bases and J by 8 bases, leaving 24 bases between them. The CDR3 runs 15 residues. The CDR3 region is CSAAKYGEGMKGYTF. The CDR3, as DNA: TGCAGTGCTGCCAAATACGGGGAAGGGATGAAGGGCTACACCTTC.

This clonotype was counted a few times. This may be a read error, as it is one base from a much larger clone. V is TRBV6-5 and J is TRBJ2-5, with TRBD1 matching 8 bases. Per the germline V gene, CDR1 is MNHEY and CDR2 is SVGAGI. V lost 6 bases and J lost 9; bases outside the gene matches: 6. The CDR3 runs to 12 residues. DNA for the CDR3: TGTGCCAGCAGAAACAGGGGACAGGCCCAGTACTTC. This codes for CASRNRGQAQYF.

The V and J genes are TRBV5-1 and TRBJ2-6; unclear D gene. The CDR3 extends over 14 amino acids. The germline V and J ends were trimmed by 2 bases and 3 bases, with 6 bases remaining between them. From germline, CDR1 is SGHRS and CDR2 YFSETQ. The CDR3: CASSLLGGANVLTF. The CDR3 DNA follows: TGCGCCAGCAGCTTACTGGGTGGGGCCAACGTCCTGACTTTC.

This chain links TRBV4-1 with TRBJ2-3; D tentatively reads TRBD1 or TRBD2 (5 bases each). The germline V gene encodes CDR1 MGHRA and CDR2 YSYEKL. The CDR3 covers 15 residues. V was cut by 1 base and J by 5 bases, with 13 bases left in between. CDR3 sequence: CASSQGERGVDTQYF. The CDR3 DNA is TGCGCCAGCAGCCAAGGGGAGCGAGGGGTAGATACGCAGTATTTT.

In this sample, this clonotype turned up a few times. The chain links TRBV12-3 or TRBV12-4 to TRBJ1-1; D is ambiguous. This CDR3 has 16 residues. Between the trimmed V and J ends, which lost 3 bases and 0 bases, there was a span of 14 bases. The CDR3 coding sequence is TGTGCCAGCAGTTTCGGTCAGCGTCTGATGAACACTGAAGCTTTCTTT. The encoded protein is CASSFGQRLMNTEAFF.

This chain joins TRBV30 and TRBJ1-5, with a possible D match to TRBD1 (5 bases). CDR1 and CDR2 (germline): GTSNPN, SVGIG (reference sequence). Trimming shortened V by 0 bases and J by 2 bases, and 8 bases separated the two germline ends. The CDR3 runs 14 residues. The CDR3 DNA reads as TGTGCCTGGAGTGTGCGGGGCGGCAATCAGCCCCAGCATTTT. Its translation is CAWSVRGGNQPQHF.

V gene TRBV6-5 combines with J gene TRBJ2-5; D is uncertain. This CDR3 is built from 12 residues. In germline, CDR1 is MNHEY, CDR2 SVGAGI. The V and J ends lost 7 bases and 5 bases respectively, with 11 bases between them. CDR3 loop: CASIGRSETQYF. The CDR3 bases are TGTGCCAGCATCGGACGGTCCGAGACCCAGTACTTC.

The chain links TRBV9 to TRBJ2-1; 8 bases line up with TRBD1. V lost 2 bases, J lost 6 bases, and 4 bases stayed unmatched. The germline CDR1 and CDR2 sequences are SGDLS and YYNGEE. There are 14 residues in the CDR3. This CDR3 reads CASSVLTGGNEQFF. CDR3 DNA sequence: TGTGCCAGCAGCGTCCTCACAGGGGGCAATGAGCAGTTCTTC.

As regards this clonotype: Sequence at one end of the junction differs from germline and may be a read error. The V gene is TRBV27, the J gene TRBJ1-2; D remains unclear. The CDR3 covers 13 residues. Per the germline V gene, CDR1 is MNHEY and CDR2 is SMNVEV (reference sequence). CDR3 nucleotides: TGTGCCAGCAGTCCACAAAGAAACTGTGGCTACACCTTC. This encodes CASSPQRNCGYTF.

As regards this clonotype: The junction departs from the called germline gene at one end, perhaps through a read error. This chain uses TRBV10-3 with TRBJ1-1, with D maybe TRBD1 (6 bases). The CDR3 spans 15 residues. Per germline, CDR1 ENHRY and CDR2 SYGVKD. For the CDR3, the DNA is TGCGCCACGACAAAAAACGCAGGGGCCCCAATGGAAGCTTTCTTT. Amino acid sequence: CATTKNAGAPMEAFF.

This sequence joins TRBV9 and TRBJ2-5; the D is unclear. CDR1 is SGDLS and CDR2 is YYNGEE in the germline V gene. V gave up 0 bases and J gave up 2 bases, with 8 bases separating them. This CDR3 is 14 amino acids long. The CDR3 protein is CASSVVGQQETQYF. CDR3 nucleotide sequence: TGTGCCAGCAGCGTAGTCGGGCAGCAAGAGACCCAGTACTTC.

This clonotype was seen a few times. J is TRBJ2-1 and V is TRBV5-1; tentatively, D is TRBD1 or TRBD2 (6 bases each). Germline V gene sequence: CDR1 SGHRS, CDR2 YFSETQ. The CDR3 is 14 amino acids. Trimming cost V 3 bases and J 7 bases, with 14 bases left between them. In nucleotides, the CDR3 is TGCGCCAGCAGCTGGGTTTTAGGGGGGAATGAGCAGTTCTTC. Translation gives CASSWVLGGNEQFF.

This sequence joins TRBV20-1 and TRBJ2-1; 10 bases line up with TRBD2. The ends lost 2 bases at V and 10 bases at J; junction bases unmatched: 11. The CDR3 covers 15 residues. Germline V CDR1 and CDR2: DFQATT, SNEGSKA (reference sequence). The DNA of the CDR3 is TGCAGTGCTAGAATGGGGCTAGCGGGGGCGAGGGAGCAGTTCTTC. Amino acid sequence: CSARMGLAGAREQFF.

This clonotype was seen only a few times. This chain joins TRBV5-1 and TRBJ2-3; 10 positions agree with TRBD1. CDR3 length equals 14 residues. The germline gives CDR1 SGHRS, CDR2 YFSETQ. The V gene end was trimmed by 5 bases and the J gene end by 4 bases; junction bases not matched to a gene: 4. The CDR3 bases are TGCGCCAGCAGAGGGGACAGGGGTTCAGATACGCAGTATTTT. Its translation: CASRGDRGSDTQYF.

This clonotype occurred a few times. This chain uses TRBV6-5 with TRBJ2-1; D tentatively fits TRBD1 or TRBD2 (6 bases each). V was clipped by 3 bases and J by 7 bases, with 16 bases between them. There are 15 residues in the CDR3. From germline, CDR1 is MNHEY and CDR2 SVGAGI. The CDR3: CASSYNGGLSNEQFF. In DNA, the CDR3 is TGTGCCAGCAGTTATAATGGGGGGCTCTCTAATGAGCAGTTCTTC.

The J gene is TRBJ2-6, the V gene TRBV11-2; D not resolved. Germline CDR1 SGHAT, CDR2 FQNNGV. V dropped 5 bases and J dropped 2 bases, with 13 bases sitting between them. The CDR3 totals 16 residues. The CDR3 DNA is TGTGCCAGCAGCCACACCCGAGGCGCTGGGGCCAACGTCCTGACTTTC. Protein: CASSHTRGAGANVLTF.

This clonotype was found once. Because the CDR3 is missing its conserved closing phenylalanine or tryptophan, this is likely a read error. The genes are TRBV6-5 and TRBJ2-7; 7 positions agree with TRBD1. The CDR3 length is 14 residues. Per germline, CDR1 MNHEY and CDR2 SVGAGI. The ends lost 7 bases at V and 3 bases at J; junction bases unmatched: 9. This chain's CDR3 is CASKRDSLNYEQYC. CDR3 coding DNA: TGTGCCAGCAAAAGGGACAGCCTAAACTACGAGCAGTACTGC.

This clonotype showed up just a few times. The gene calls are TRBV20-1 and TRBJ2-7; D is unresolved. Trimming took 6 bases from V and 1 from J, leaving 22 bases between them. The CDR3 is 16 amino acids. Per germline, CDR1 DFQATT and CDR2 SNEGSKA (reference sequence). The CDR3 is CSAPQAGRSQSYEQYF. Here the CDR3 DNA reads TGCAGTGCCCCGCAGGCAGGCCGCTCCCAGTCCTACGAGCAGTACTTC.

The J gene is TRBJ2-7, the V gene TRBV5-1; TRBD2 might be the D (6 bases). This CDR3 is 16 amino acids long. V was pared by 4 bases and J by 3 bases, with 20 bases between. Germline V lookup: CDR1 SGHRS, CDR2 YFSETQ. The CDR3 reads CASSQLLGGVVYEQYF. The CDR3 nucleotides read TGCGCCAGCAGCCAACTACTGGGCGGGGTGGTCTACGAGCAGTACTTC. The whole variable domain, remainder taken from reference TRBV5-1 and TRBJ2-7, is KAGVTQTPRYLIKTRGQQVTLSCSPISGHRSVSWYQQTPGQGLQFLFEYFSETQRNKGNFPGRFSGRQFSNSRSEMNVSTLELGDSALYLCASSQLLGGVVYEQYFGPGTRLTVT.

The rearrangement uses TRBV20-1 and TRBJ2-6; 11 bases map to TRBD2. Germline assignment: CDR1 DFQATT and CDR2 SNEGSKA (reference sequence). J was trimmed by 4 bases and V by 4 bases; bases with no gene match: 9. The CDR3 covers 17 residues. CDR3 residues: CSANPASGGRGANVLTF. Here the CDR3 DNA reads TGCAGTGCTAATCCGGCTAGCGGGGGGCGGGGGGCCAACGTCCTGACTTTC.